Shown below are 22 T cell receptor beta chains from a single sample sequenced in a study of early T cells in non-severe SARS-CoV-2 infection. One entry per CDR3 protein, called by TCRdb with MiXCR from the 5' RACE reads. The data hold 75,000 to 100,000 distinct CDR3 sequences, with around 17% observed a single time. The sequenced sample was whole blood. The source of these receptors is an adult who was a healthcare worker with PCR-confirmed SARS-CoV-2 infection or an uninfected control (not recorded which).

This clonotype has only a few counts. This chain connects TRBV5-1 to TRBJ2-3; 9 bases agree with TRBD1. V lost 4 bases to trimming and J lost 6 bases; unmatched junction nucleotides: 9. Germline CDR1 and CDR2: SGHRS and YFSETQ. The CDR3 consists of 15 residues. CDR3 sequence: CASSVGQGHTDTQYF. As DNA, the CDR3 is TGCGCCAGCAGCGTAGGACAGGGGCACACGGATACGCAGTATTTT.

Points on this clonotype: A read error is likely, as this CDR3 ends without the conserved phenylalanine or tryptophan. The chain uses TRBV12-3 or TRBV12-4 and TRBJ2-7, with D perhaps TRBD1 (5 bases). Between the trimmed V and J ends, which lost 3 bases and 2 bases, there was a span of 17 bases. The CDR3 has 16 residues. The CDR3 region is CASSFSGLPFPYEQYL. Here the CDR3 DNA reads TGTGCCAGCAGTTTTTCAGGGCTACCTTTTCCCTACGAGCAGTACTTA.

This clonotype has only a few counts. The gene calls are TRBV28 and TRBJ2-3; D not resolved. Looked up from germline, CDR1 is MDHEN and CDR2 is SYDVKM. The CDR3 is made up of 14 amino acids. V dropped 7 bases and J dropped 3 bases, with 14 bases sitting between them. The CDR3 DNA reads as TGTGCCAGCACTTACTGGGGTCGTACAGATACGCAGTATTTT. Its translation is CASTYWGRTDTQYF. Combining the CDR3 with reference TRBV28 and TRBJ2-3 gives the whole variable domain DVKVTQSSRYLVKRTGEKVFLECVQDMDHENMFWYRQDPGLGLRLIYFSYDVKMKEKGDIPEGYSVSREKKERFSLILESASTNQTSMYLCASTYWGRTDTQYFGPGTRLTVL.

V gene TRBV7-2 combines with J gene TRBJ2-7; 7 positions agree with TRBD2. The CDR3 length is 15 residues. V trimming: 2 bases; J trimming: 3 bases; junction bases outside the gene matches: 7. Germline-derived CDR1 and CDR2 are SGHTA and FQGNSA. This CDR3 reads CASSLRGEGIYEQYF. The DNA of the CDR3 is TGTGCCAGCAGCTTACGGGGGGAAGGGATCTACGAGCAGTACTTC.

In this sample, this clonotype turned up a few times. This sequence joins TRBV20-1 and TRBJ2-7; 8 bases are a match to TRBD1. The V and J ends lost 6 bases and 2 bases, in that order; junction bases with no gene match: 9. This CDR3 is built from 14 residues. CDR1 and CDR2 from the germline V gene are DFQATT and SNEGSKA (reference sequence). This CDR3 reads CSARSGTGTYEQYF. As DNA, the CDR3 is TGCAGTGCCAGATCCGGGACAGGTACCTACGAGCAGTACTTC.

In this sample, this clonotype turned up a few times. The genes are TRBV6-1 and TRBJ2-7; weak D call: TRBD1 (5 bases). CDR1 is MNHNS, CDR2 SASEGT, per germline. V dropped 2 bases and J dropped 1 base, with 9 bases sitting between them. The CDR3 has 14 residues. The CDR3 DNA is TGTGCCAGCAGTGAAATGACAGAGTCCTACGAGCAGTACTTC. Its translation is CASSEMTESYEQYF.

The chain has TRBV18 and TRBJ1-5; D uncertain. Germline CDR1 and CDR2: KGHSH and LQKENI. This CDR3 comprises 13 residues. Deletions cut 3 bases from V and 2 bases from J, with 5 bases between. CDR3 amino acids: CASSPVGNQPQHF. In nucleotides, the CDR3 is TGTGCCAGCTCACCGGTTGGCAATCAGCCCCAGCATTTT.

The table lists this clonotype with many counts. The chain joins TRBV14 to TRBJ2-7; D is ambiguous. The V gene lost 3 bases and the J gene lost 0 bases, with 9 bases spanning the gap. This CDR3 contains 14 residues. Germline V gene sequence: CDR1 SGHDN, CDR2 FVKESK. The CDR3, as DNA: TGTGCCAGCAGCCAGGGCGAAAACTCCTACGAGCAGTACTTC. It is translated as CASSQGENSYEQYF.

CDR3 loop: CASSLDESGVGYEQYF. The CDR3 DNA is TGTGCCAGCAGCTTAGACGAGTCCGGAGTGGGTTACGAGCAGTACTTC. The chain carries TRBV7-9 and TRBJ2-7; no firm D call. The CDR3 extends over 16 amino acids. V was trimmed by 1 base and J by 4 bases, leaving 17 bases between them. In germline, CDR1 is SEHNR, CDR2 FQNEAQ (reference sequence).

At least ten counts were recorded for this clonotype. The CDR3 region has the DNA TGTGCCAGCAGCTTGGCGGGAGGGCACGACTATGGCTACACCTTC. It codes for CASSLAGGHDYGYTF. This chain joins TRBV7-9 and TRBJ1-2, with D unclear. The V and J ends lost 3 bases and 3 bases respectively, with 14 bases between them. The germline V gene has CDR1 SEHNR and CDR2 FQNEAQ (reference sequence). CDR3 size: 15 residues.

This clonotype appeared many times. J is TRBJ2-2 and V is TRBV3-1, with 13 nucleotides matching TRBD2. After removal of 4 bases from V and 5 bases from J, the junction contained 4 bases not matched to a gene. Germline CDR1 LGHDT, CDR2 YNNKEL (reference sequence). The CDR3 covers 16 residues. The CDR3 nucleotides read TGTGCCAGCAGCCGAGGACTAGCGGGAGTAACCGGGGAGCTGTTTTTT. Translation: CASSRGLAGVTGELFF.

The CDR3 coding sequence is TGTGCCAGCAGCGTACTAGCGCCTGGGGCCAACGTCCTGACTTTC. Its protein product is CASSVLAPGANVLTF. This chain connects TRBV9 to TRBJ2-6, with D maybe TRBD2 (6 bases). The germline V gene has CDR1 SGDLS and CDR2 YYNGEE. With 1 base removed from V and 2 bases from J, the gap between germline ends came to 7 bases. This CDR3 is built from 15 residues.

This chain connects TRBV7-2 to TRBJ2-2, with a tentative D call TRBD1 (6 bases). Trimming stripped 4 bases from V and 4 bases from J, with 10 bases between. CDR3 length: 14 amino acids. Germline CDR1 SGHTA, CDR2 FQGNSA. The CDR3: CASSSGQFTGELFF. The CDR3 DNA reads TGTGCCAGCAGCTCCGGACAGTTCACCGGGGAGCTGTTTTTT.

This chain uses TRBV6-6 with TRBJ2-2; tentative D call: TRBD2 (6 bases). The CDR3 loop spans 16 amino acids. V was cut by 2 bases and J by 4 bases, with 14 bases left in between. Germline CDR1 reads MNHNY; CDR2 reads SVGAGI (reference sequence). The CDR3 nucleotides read TGTGCCAGCAGTTACCGTGCGGAGGGGACCACCGGGGAGCTGTTTTTT. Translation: CASSYRAEGTTGELFF.

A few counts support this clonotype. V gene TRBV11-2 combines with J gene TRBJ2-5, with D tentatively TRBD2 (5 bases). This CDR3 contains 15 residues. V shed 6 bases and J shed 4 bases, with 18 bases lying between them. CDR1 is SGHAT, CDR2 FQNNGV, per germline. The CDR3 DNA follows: TGTGCCAGCAGGCCAGTGGGGTCCCGGGGAGAGACCCAGTACTTC. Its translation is CASRPVGSRGETQYF.

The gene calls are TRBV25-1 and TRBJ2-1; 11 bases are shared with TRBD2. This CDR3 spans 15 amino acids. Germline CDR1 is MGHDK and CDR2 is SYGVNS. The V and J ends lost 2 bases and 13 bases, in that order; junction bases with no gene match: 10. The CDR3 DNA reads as TGTGCCAGCAGTGAAGGTGCTAGCGGGAGGCCCTACCAGTTCTTC. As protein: CASSEGASGRPYQFF.

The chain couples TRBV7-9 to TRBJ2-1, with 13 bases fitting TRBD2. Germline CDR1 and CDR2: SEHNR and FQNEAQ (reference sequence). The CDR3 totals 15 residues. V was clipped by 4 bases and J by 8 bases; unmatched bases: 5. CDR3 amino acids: CASSSTSGGHDEQFF. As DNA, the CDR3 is TGTGCCAGCAGCTCGACTAGCGGGGGGCACGATGAGCAGTTCTTC.

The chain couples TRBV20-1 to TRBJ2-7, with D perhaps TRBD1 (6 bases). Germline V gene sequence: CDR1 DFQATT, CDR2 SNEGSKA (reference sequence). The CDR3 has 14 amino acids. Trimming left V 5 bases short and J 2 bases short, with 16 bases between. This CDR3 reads CSAGHIRGPYEQYF. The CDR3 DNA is TGCAGTGCTGGTCATATCAGGGGCCCCTACGAGCAGTACTTC.

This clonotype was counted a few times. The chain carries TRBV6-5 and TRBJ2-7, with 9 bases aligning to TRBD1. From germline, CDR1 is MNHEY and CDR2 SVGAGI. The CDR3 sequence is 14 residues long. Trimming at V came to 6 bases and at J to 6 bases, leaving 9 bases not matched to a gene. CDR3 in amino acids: CASSQQGASGEQYF. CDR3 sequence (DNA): TGTGCCAGCAGCCAACAGGGGGCGAGTGGCGAGCAGTACTTC.

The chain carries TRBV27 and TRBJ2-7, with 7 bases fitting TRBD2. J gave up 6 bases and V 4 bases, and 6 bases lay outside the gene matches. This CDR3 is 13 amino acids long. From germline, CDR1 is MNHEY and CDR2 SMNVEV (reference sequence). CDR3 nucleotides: TGTGCCAGCAGTTCCCGGGCTAGCGGCGAGCAGTACTTC. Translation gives CASSSRASGEQYF.

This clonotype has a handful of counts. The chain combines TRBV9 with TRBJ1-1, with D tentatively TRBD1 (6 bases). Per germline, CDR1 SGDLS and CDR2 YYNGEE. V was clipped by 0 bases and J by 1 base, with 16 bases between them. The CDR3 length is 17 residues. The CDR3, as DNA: TGTGCCAGCAGCGTAGGGGCAGGGGCGAGGACGAACACTGAAGCTTTCTTT. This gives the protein CASSVGAGARTNTEAFF.

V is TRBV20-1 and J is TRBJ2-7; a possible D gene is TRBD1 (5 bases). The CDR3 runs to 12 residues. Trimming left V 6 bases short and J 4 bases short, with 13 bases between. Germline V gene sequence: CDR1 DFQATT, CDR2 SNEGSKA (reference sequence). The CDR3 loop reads CSAPAPGYEQYF. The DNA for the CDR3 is TGCAGTGCCCCGGCCCCAGGGTACGAGCAGTACTTC.